The table lists the clone carrying this T cell receptor beta chain with a few counts. Its antigen is undetermined. The V gene lost 5 bases and the J gene lost 0 bases, with 5 bases spanning the gap. CDR3 length: 13 amino acids. The V gene's germline CDR1 is MGHDK and CDR2 SYGVNS. Primers included in the PCR were 60 Vbeta and 13 Jbeta primers. The method was immunoSEQ multiplex PCR; TCRdb's version includes in-frame clones alone and lacks a portion of them. The table has roughly 120,000 clones, 15% seen once. This sample was included in a study of cytomegalovirus exposure and HLA in healthy donors. Overall study findings and caveats: Immune exposure information available was restricted to CMV serostatus. It was assumed in the presence/absence analyses that sequencing depth was roughly uniform across donors. Rare sequences made up most TCRs, while some public TCRs were found in many donors. Per a prior analysis, the majority of TCR beta V segments were productive roughly 90% or roughly 30% of the time.

This sequence originates from a woman aged 18-35 years in good health and CMV-seronegative. Sequencing was done on a sample of PBMCs. The chain recombines TRBV25-1 with TRBJ1-5; no firm D call. In DNA form, the CDR3 reads TGTGCCAGCAGTTTAAATAGCAATCAGCCCCAGCATTTT. It yields the protein CASSLNSNQPQHF.